Described below is a single T cell receptor beta chain sequence and its context. Its specificity is unknown. Relative to the germline gene, one junction end is altered; a read error may explain this. The data were obtained in a study of tumor-infiltrating lymphocytes in primary liver carcinoma. Whole-study context: Patients included men and women of 30 to 69 years. Study-wide points: Compared with tumor region pairs, tumor-adjacent and tumor-blood pairs overlapped less.

Co-extraction of both nucleic acids (RNA and DNA) used about 17-31 mg of unsorted bulk tissue. Surgical resection was used to treat these primary liver carcinoma patients. Chronic HBV infection affected patients, none of whom had received treatment. cDNA specific to TCR beta was made from around 450 ng of total RNA, with a constant-region primer employed for priming. ARM-PCR, slightly modified, supplied the TCR beta libraries through three nested multiplex PCR rounds. TRBV1-TRBV30 forward primers paired with a C-beta reverse primer drove the first two PCR rounds, ten to eleven cycles each. TCRdb analysed the multiplex PCR reads with MiXCR anew, one entry per CDR3 protein. The sample lists tens of thousands of distinct CDR3 sequences, around 77% occurring once. Germline CDR1 reads SGHAT; CDR2 reads FQNNGV. The CDR3 consists of 15 residues.

The source is a woman in her twenties or thirties with primary liver carcinoma and hepatitis B virus infection. The sequenced sample consisted of liver tumor tissue from sampling region 4. The subset is: tumor region T4, right-lateral pole. This rearrangement joins TRBV11-2 to TRBJ2-7; tentative D call: TRBD2 (6 bases). The chain's CDR3 is CAGSLGVSGSYGQYF. The DNA for the CDR3 is TGTGCCGGCAGCTTAGGAGTTAGCGGTTCATACGGGCAGTACTTC.